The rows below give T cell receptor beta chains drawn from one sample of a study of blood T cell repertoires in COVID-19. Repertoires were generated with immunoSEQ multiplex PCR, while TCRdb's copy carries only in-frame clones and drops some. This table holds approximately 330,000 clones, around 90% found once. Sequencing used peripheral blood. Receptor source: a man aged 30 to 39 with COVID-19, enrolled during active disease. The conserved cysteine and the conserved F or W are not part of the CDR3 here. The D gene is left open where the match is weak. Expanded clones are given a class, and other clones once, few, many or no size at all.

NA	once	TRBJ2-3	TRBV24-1	ATSTAADTQY
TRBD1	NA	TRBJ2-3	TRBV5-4	ASSLEGATPDTQY
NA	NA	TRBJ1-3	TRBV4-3	ASSQAQDLWGNTIY
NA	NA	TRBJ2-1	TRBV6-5	ASSYSQGSLNEQF
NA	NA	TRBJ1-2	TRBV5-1	ASSLGQLGELYGYT
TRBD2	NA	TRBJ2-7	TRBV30	AWSVQREGRYEQY
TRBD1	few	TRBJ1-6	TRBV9	ASSPGQGRSPLH
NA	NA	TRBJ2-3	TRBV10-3	AIRLTGHTILISDTQY
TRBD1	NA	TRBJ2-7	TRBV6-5	ASKRTGTPYEQY
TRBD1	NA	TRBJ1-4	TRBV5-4	ASSFRGQTNEKLF
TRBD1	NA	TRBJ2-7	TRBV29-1	SVESPNRGDEQY
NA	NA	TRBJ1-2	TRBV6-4	ARRTEPNYGYT
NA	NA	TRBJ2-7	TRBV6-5	ASRLGFQLEQY
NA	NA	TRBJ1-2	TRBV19	ASSIGQLYGYT
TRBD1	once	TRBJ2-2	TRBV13	ASSLGPGTGIAGELF
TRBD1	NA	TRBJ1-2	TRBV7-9	ASSQDRDGGYT
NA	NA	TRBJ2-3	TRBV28	ASSFPFPGSDTQY
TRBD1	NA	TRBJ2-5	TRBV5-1	ASSPQGSQETQY
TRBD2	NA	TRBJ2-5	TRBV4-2	ASSQEGGRQETQY
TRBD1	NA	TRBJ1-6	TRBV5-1	ASSPSGQAANSPLH
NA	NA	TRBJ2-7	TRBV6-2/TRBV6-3	ASSYGAPSVYEQY
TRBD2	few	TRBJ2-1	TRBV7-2	ASNPGGSYNEQF
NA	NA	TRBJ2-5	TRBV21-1	ASSHLIGTSGPQETQY
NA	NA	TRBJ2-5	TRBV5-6	ASSLAPEETQY
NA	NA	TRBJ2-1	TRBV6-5	ASSWGGPYNEQF
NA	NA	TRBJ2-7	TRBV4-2	ASSQEYNYEQY
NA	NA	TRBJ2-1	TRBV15	ATSSLQGEQF
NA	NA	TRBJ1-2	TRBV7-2	ASSFFYSREGYT
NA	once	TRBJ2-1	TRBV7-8	ASSPPRGSSYNEQF
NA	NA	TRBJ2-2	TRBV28	ASRSGGITTGELF
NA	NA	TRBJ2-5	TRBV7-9	ASTPGETQY
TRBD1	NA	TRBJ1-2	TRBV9	ASSVVGQGAYGYT
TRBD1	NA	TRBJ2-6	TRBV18	ASSLGQGTAGANVLT
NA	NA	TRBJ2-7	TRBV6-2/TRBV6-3	ASSYLDYEQY
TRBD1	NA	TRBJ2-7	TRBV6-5	ASSYSSGTGDYEQY
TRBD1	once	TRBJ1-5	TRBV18	ASSLEQGDNQPQH
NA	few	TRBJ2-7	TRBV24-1	ATSGFPGHSYEQY
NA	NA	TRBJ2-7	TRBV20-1	SAGLRYEQY
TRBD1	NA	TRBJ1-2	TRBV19	ASSGTGGLLSYT
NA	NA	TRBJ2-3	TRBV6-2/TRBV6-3	ASSYEDGTDTQY
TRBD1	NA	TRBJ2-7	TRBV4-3	ASSQNPPGQIPYEQY
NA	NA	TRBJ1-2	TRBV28	ASSDRLYGYT